Each of the 3 T cell receptor beta chains below was sequenced from the same sample in a study of siplizumab effects on memory and regulatory T cells. Method: immunoSEQ multiplex PCR; TCRdb's copy keeps in-frame clones and lacks some. The sample contains approximately 65,000 clones, approximately 82% of which appear only once. The material sequenced was memory CD4+ T cells sorted from blood. The receptor set was obtained from a human donor in good health.

The gene calls are TRBV18 and TRBJ2-5; the D is unclear. Trimming took 6 bases from V and 1 from J, leaving 6 bases between them. Germline V gene sequence: CDR1 KGHSH, CDR2 LQKENI. This CDR3 has 12 residues. The CDR3 region has the DNA TGTGCCAGCTCCGGACCCCAAGAGACCCAGTACTTC. It yields the protein CASSGPQETQYF. The full variable domain, with the rest looked up from reference TRBV18 and TRBJ2-5, is NAGVMQNPRHLVRRRGQEARLRCSPMKGHSHVYWYRQLPEEGLKFMVYLQKENIIDESGMPKERFSAEFPKEGPSILRIQQVVRGDSAAYFCASSGPQETQYFGPGTRLLVL.

V usage is TRBV7-9 and J usage is TRBJ2-2; D is ambiguous. Germline CDR1 reads SEHNR; CDR2 reads FQNEAQ (reference sequence). There are 15 residues in the CDR3. Trimming took 1 base from V and 3 from J, leaving 9 bases between them. The CDR3 coding sequence is TGTGCCAGCAGCTTAGTCTCCGGGTACACCGGGGAGCTGTTTTTT. Protein sequence: CASSLVSGYTGELFF.

This clone occurred once. The J gene is TRBJ2-1, the V gene TRBV5-5; 8 bases agree with TRBD2. The CDR3 loop spans 15 amino acids. CDR1 SGHKS and CDR2 YYEKEE come from the germline V gene (reference sequence). The trim removed 3 bases at V and 9 bases at J, leaving 11 bases unmatched. CDR3 DNA sequence: TGTGCCAGCAGCTACGGGTGGGCGCTAGCGGGTGAGCAGTTCTTC. Its translation: CASSYGWALAGEQFF. Full variable domain (rest looked up from reference TRBV5-5 and TRBJ2-1): DAGVTQSPTHLIKTRGQQVTLRCSPISGHKSVSWYQQVLGQGPQFIFQYYEKEERGRGNFPDRFSARQFPNYSSELNVNALLLGDSALYLCASSYGWALAGEQFFGPGTRLTVL.